Included here is one TCR beta chain sequence, with context. Antigen: not known. Primers for the PCR totalled 60 Vbeta and 13 Jbeta. This table comes from immunoSEQ multiplex PCR, and its TCRdb copy is limited to in-frame clones, with some not included. The data contain approximately 150,000 clones, 81% of them seen just once; the ten biggest clones take up around 4.7%. The data were obtained in a study of cytomegalovirus exposure and HLA in healthy donors. Study-level findings and limits: A later analysis reportedly found that, within productive TCRs, an Asian-associated ancestry cluster had fewer N-insertions than the mean observed across the 666 donors.

This CDR3 has 15 residues. CDR1 is MNHEY, CDR2 SVGAGI, per germline. V gave up 4 bases and J gave up 4 bases, with 16 bases separating them. The chain is built from TRBV6-5 and TRBJ1-2, with D maybe TRBD1 (6 bases). Input material: PBMCs. The sequence was collected from a woman between 18 and 30 years old in good health and CMV-seropositive. CDR3 DNA sequence: TGTGCCAGCAGTTCCACAAGGCAGGGGCGCTATGGCTACACCTTC. Translating it yields CASSSTRQGRYGYTF.